The rows below give T cell receptor beta chains drawn from one sample of a study of shared clonotypes between healthy human individuals. Sequenced by immunoSEQ multiplex PCR; TCRdb stores in-frame clones only, minus some. The data hold around 2,000,000 clones, with about 94% observed a single time. Sequencing was performed on naive CD8+ T cells sorted from blood. The receptors were sampled from a man between 18 and 35 years old in good health. CDR3s include the opening cysteine and the closing phenylalanine or tryptophan. A D gene is named only where the DNA matches it firmly. A clone size is listed for some rows: how often the clone was seen (once, few, many), or a class if it is expanded.

TRBV7-2	TRBJ1-3	.	.	CASSLWQGNTIYF	TGTGCCAGCAGCCTTTGGCAGGGGAACACCATATATTTT
TRBV5-4	TRBJ1-1	.	.	CASSLVGSNTEAFF	TGTGCCAGCAGCTTGGTCGGTTCGAACACTGAAGCTTTCTTT
TRBV2	TRBJ2-4	TRBD1	.	CASSPSQETGQDIQYF	TGTGCCAGCAGTCCGTCCCAGGAGACAGGGCAAGACATTCAGTACTTC
TRBV4-3	TRBJ2-2	TRBD1	.	CASSQDPRAGGTGELFF	TGCGCCAGCAGCCAAGATCCGAGAGCAGGGGGCACCGGGGAGCTGTTTTTT
TRBV27	TRBJ2-7	.	.	CASSPPEAYEQYF	TGTGCCAGCAGTCCCCCTGAGGCCTACGAGCAGTACTTC
TRBV7-2	TRBJ2-2	TRBD2	once	CASSFSSGDYTGELFF	TGTGCCAGCAGCTTTTCTAGCGGGGATTACACCGGGGAGCTGTTTTTT
TRBV9	TRBJ2-3	.	.	CASSVGGVADTQYF	TGTGCCAGCAGCGTAGGAGGGGTGGCAGATACGCAGTATTTT
TRBV6-5	TRBJ1-2	TRBD1	.	CASSYSTGVGYTF	TGTGCCAGCAGTTACTCGACAGGGGTCGGCTACACCTTC
TRBV5-4	TRBJ2-7	.	.	CASSFKGGYEQYF	TGTGCCAGCAGCTTTAAGGGCGGGTACGAGCAGTACTTC
TRBV27	TRBJ2-2	.	.	CASSSPGELFF	TGTGCCAGCAGTTCCCCCGGGGAGCTGTTTTTT
TRBV7-6	TRBJ2-6	TRBD1	once	CASSLWGQESSGANVLTF	TGTGCCAGCAGCTTATGGGGACAGGAGAGCTCTGGGGCCAACGTCCTGACTTTC
TRBV29-1	TRBJ2-2	TRBD1	.	CSVLTGVSTGGLFF	TGCAGCGTGCTGACAGGGGTAAGCACCGGGGGGCTGTTTTTT
TRBV19	TRBJ2-3	TRBD2	once	CASSLQILAGDTDTQYF	TGTGCCAGTAGTCTCCAAATACTAGCGGGGGACACAGATACGCAGTATTTT
TRBV5-6	TRBJ2-5	TRBD2	.	CASSSTSGYQETQYF	TGTGCCAGCAGCTCGACTAGCGGGTACCAAGAGACCCAGTACTTC
TRBV19	TRBJ2-7	TRBD1	.	CASSIDRGHEQYF	TGTGCCAGTAGTATCGACAGGGGACACGAGCAGTACTTC
TRBV4-3	TRBJ2-7	TRBD2	.	CASSQETSGIYEQYF	TGCGCCAGCAGCCAAGAGACTAGCGGAATCTACGAGCAGTACTTC
TRBV6-6	TRBJ2-7	.	.	CASSFGGLDEQYF	TGTGCCAGCAGCTTCGGGGGGCTGGACGAGCAGTACTTC
TRBV6-1	TRBJ2-7	.	.	CASNERGPYEQYF	TGTGCCAGCAATGAAAGGGGTCCCTACGAGCAGTACTTC
TRBV30	TRBJ1-1	.	.	CAWSATAYTEAFF	TGTGCCTGGAGTGCGACAGCGTACACTGAAGCTTTCTTT
TRBV7-9	TRBJ1-6	.	.	CASSLDTDNSPLHF	TGTGCCAGCAGCTTAGACACCGATAATTCACCCCTCCACTTT
TRBV2	TRBJ2-5	.	.	CASTEGGETQYF	TGTGCCAGCACTGAGGGGGGAGAGACCCAGTACTTC
TRBV10-3	TRBJ2-1	.	.	CATGGVSGESYNEQFF	TGTGCCACAGGGGGGGTGTCGGGAGAATCCTACAATGAGCAGTTCTTC
TRBV28	TRBJ2-1	.	.	CASSLSDKYNEQFF	TGTGCCAGCAGTTTATCGGACAAGTACAATGAGCAGTTCTTC
TRBV6-5	TRBJ2-5	.	.	CASGTGDQETQYF	TGTGCCAGCGGAACCGGGGACCAAGAGACCCAGTACTTC
TRBV2	TRBJ2-7	.	.	CASRSGGEAYEQYF	TGTGCCAGCAGATCCGGGGGCGAGGCCTACGAGCAGTACTTC
TRBV4-1	TRBJ2-1	.	.	CASSQSAGDEQFF	TGCGCCAGCAGCCAGTCGGCTGGGGATGAGCAGTTCTTC
TRBV19	TRBJ1-5	.	.	CASSIPGWGTNQPQHF	TGTGCCAGTAGTATACCTGGATGGGGGACCAATCAGCCCCAGCATTTT
TRBV13	TRBJ2-7	.	once	CASKTLGYEQYF	TGTGCCAGCAAAACGCTGGGCTACGAGCAGTACTTC
TRBV6-5	TRBJ1-1	.	.	CATHQPPPLNTEAFF	TGTGCCACGCACCAACCCCCGCCGCTGAACACTGAAGCTTTCTTT
TRBV2	TRBJ2-1	TRBD1	.	CASTPPNRGPYNEQFF	TGTGCCAGCACCCCTCCAAACAGGGGACCCTACAATGAGCAGTTCTTC
TRBV6-5	TRBJ2-7	.	.	CASSYRGGEQYF	TGTGCCAGCAGTTACAGGGGTGGCGAGCAGTACTTC
TRBV13	TRBJ2-5	.	once	CASSLLTAGLETQYF	TGTGCCAGCAGCTTATTAACTGCAGGGCTGGAGACCCAGTACTTC
TRBV25-1	TRBJ1-5	.	.	CASSGPGTGLQPQHF	TGTGCCAGCAGCGGACCCGGGACGGGCCTTCAGCCCCAGCATTTT
TRBV19	TRBJ2-1	.	.	CASSMLAETYNEQFF	TGTGCCAGTAGTATGTTAGCGGAGACCTACAATGAGCAGTTCTTC
TRBV27	TRBJ1-5	.	.	CASSWGINQPQHF	TGTGCCAGCAGCTGGGGCATCAATCAGCCCCAGCATTTT
TRBV7-3	TRBJ2-3	TRBD2	.	CASSHGFIEREGRDTQYF	TGTGCCAGCAGCCACGGCTTTATTGAGCGGGAGGGACGGGATACGCAGTATTTT
TRBV28	TRBJ2-7	.	.	CASSRTAAKYF	TGTGCCAGCAGTCGGACGGCGGCAAAGTACTTC
TRBV15	TRBJ1-6	TRBD1	.	CATSSTGSGSPLHF	TGTGCCACCTCCTCGACAGGGTCGGGTTCACCCCTCCACTTT
TRBV9	TRBJ1-3	.	.	CASSVGQSSGNTIYF	TGTGCCAGCAGCGTAGGTCAGAGCTCTGGAAACACCATATATTTT
TRBV10-2	TRBJ1-4	.	once	CASSESVEGRNEKLFF	TGCGCCAGCAGTGAGTCGGTAGAGGGCAGGAATGAAAAACTGTTTTTT
TRBV5-6	TRBJ1-6	TRBD1	once	CASSKGTGGVYSPLHF	TGTGCCAGCAGCAAGGGGACAGGGGGTGTATATTCACCCCTCCACTTT
TRBV4-1	TRBJ2-7	.	.	CASSQDLWQASYEQYF	TGCGCCAGCAGCCAAGATCTTTGGCAGGCCTCCTACGAGCAGTACTTC
TRBV13	TRBJ2-7	.	.	CASSLGRGGRATYEQYF	TGTGCCAGCAGCTTAGGTAGAGGGGGGCGGGCGACCTACGAGCAGTACTTC
TRBV6-1	TRBJ2-7	.	.	CASSEYSGRRTYSYEQYF	TGTGCCAGCAGTGAATACTCCGGACGGAGGACTTACTCCTACGAGCAGTACTTC
TRBV27	TRBJ2-7	TRBD1	.	CASGDRVYEQYF	TGTGCCAGCGGGGACAGGGTCTACGAGCAGTACTTC
TRBV27	TRBJ2-1	.	.	CASASQDEQFF	TGTGCCAGCGCATCGCAGGATGAGCAGTTCTTC
TRBV30	TRBJ2-7	.	.	CAYASWGQSYEQYF	TGTGCCTATGCCAGTTGGGGCCAATCCTACGAGCAGTACTTC
TRBV5-1	TRBJ2-5	.	.	CASSLEGRAETQYF	TGCGCCAGCAGCTTGGAGGGGCGGGCAGAGACCCAGTACTTC
TRBV6-5	TRBJ2-2	.	.	CASSYSGATGELFF	TGTGCCAGCAGTTACTCGGGGGCCACCGGGGAGCTGTTTTTT
TRBV2	TRBJ1-5	TRBD1	.	CASSPWDRDQPQHF	TGTGCCAGCAGTCCTTGGGACAGGGATCAGCCCCAGCATTTT
TRBV18	TRBJ2-3	.	.	CASSWDGDTQYF	TGTGCCAGCTCATGGGACGGAGATACGCAGTATTTT
TRBV11-2	TRBJ2-1	TRBD2	.	CATAGAVYEQFF	TGTGCCACCGCGGGAGCAGTCTATGAGCAGTTCTTC
TRBV7-6	TRBJ2-7	.	once	CASSLGGGAAYEQYF	TGTGCCAGCAGCTTAGGTGGCGGGGCCGCCTACGAGCAGTACTTC
TRBV2	TRBJ2-1	TRBD1	.	CASSEEGQGSGGEQFF	TGTGCCAGCAGTGAAGAGGGACAGGGTTCAGGAGGTGAGCAGTTCTTC
TRBV13	TRBJ2-2	TRBD2	.	CASSTGLAGATGELFF	TGTGCCAGCAGCACGGGACTAGCGGGAGCAACCGGGGAGCTGTTTTTT
TRBV19	TRBJ2-2	.	.	CASSIMEGLGGELFF	TGTGCCAGTAGTATCATGGAGGGACTTGGCGGGGAGCTGTTTTTT
TRBV30	TRBJ2-7	.	.	CAWMGGDDEQYF	TGTGCCTGGATGGGGGGCGACGACGAGCAGTACTTC